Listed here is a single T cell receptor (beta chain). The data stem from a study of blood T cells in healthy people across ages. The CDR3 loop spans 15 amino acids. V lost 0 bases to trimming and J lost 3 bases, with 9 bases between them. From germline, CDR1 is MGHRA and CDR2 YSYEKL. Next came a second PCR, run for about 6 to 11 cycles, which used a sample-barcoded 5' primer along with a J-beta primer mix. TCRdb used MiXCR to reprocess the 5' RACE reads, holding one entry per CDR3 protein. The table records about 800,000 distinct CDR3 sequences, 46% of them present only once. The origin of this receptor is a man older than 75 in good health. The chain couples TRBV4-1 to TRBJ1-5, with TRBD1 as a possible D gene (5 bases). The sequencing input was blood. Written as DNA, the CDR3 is TGCGCCAGCAGCCAAGAGGGGGTTTACAATCAGCCCCAGCATTTT. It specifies CASSQEGVYNQPQHF.